These 11 T cell receptor beta chains share one sample of origin, sequenced in a study of blood T cell repertoires in COVID-19. The assay was immunoSEQ multiplex PCR, and TCRdb's table has in-frame clones only and misses some. The sample holds a few hundred thousand clones, 85% to 90% seen once. Sequencing used PBMCs or T cells enriched from blood (not recorded which). The receptors here all came from a man between 18 and 29 years old who had recovered from COVID-19.

The chain couples TRBV2 to TRBJ2-7, with a possible D match to TRBD1 (6 bases). CDR1 is SNHLY, CDR2 FYNNEI, per germline. CDR3 length: 13 amino acids. V lost 4 bases, J lost 2 bases, and 9 bases lay in between. The DNA of the CDR3 is TGTGCCAGCAGTGTAAACAGGGCCTACGAGCAGTACTTC. Its translation is CASSVNRAYEQYF.

The rearrangement links TRBV18 to TRBJ1-1, with TRBD1 as a possible D gene (5 bases). Trimming pared 6 bases from V and 1 base from J, leaving 12 bases between. The CDR3 runs to 14 residues. Looked up from germline, CDR1 is KGHSH and CDR2 is LQKENI. CDR3 sequence (DNA): TGTGCCAGCTCCGCCGATCAGGGGAACACTGAAGCTTTCTTT. Protein product: CASSADQGNTEAFF.

The V and J genes are TRBV28 and TRBJ1-2; D not resolved. The CDR3 sequence is 13 residues long. The germline V gene has CDR1 MDHEN and CDR2 SYDVKM. Trimming removed 5 bases at V and 4 bases at J, with 11 bases between. CDR3 residues: CASSLATTYGYTF. The CDR3 region has the DNA TGTGCCAGCAGTCTCGCCACAACCTATGGCTACACCTTC.

In this sample, this clone turned up once. The chain links TRBV5-1 to TRBJ2-7; possibly TRBD2 for D (6 bases). Per the germline V gene, CDR1 is SGHRS and CDR2 is YFSETQ. Trimming took 7 bases from V and 0 from J, leaving 14 bases between them. This CDR3 is built from 14 residues. The CDR3 is CASFREPGSYEQYF. The CDR3 DNA reads TGCGCCAGCTTCCGGGAGCCAGGCTCCTACGAGCAGTACTTC.

The J gene is TRBJ1-5, the V gene TRBV7-8; 7 positions agree with TRBD1. Germline values: CDR1 SGHVS, CDR2 FQNEAQ. Trimming at V came to 5 bases and at J to 7 bases, leaving 11 bases not matched to a gene. The length of the CDR3 is 15 residues. The CDR3 bases are TGTGCCAGCAGCACACAACAGGGGTTGGGGCAGCCCCAGCATTTT. This codes for CASSTQQGLGQPQHF.

The rearrangement uses TRBV7-9 and TRBJ2-4; 7 nucleotides align to TRBD1. Germline V CDR1 and CDR2: SEHNR, FQNEAQ (reference sequence). CDR3 length: 19 residues. The junction had 15 bases not matched to a gene; V was cut back by 4 bases and J by 0 bases. CDR3 nucleotide sequence: TGTGCCAGCAGCTCCTACAGGGGACAAAGCCTCCTAGCCAAAAACATTCAGTACTTC. As protein: CASSSYRGQSLLAKNIQYF. Using reference TRBV7-9 and TRBJ2-4 for the parts outside the CDR3, the full variable domain is DTGVSQNPRHKITKRGQNVTFRCDPISEHNRLYWYRQTLGQGPEFLTYFQNEAQLEKSRLLSDRFSAERPKGSFSTLEIQRTEQGDSAMYLCASSSYRGQSLLAKNIQYFGAGTRLSVL.

The rearrangement uses TRBV28 and TRBJ1-2, with 8 positions matching TRBD1. The CDR3 length is 16 residues. V was clipped by 5 bases and J by 4 bases; unmatched bases: 12. Germline lookup yields CDR1 MDHEN and CDR2 SYDVKM. The CDR3 loop reads CASSPYSRGPVYGYTF. The CDR3 DNA reads as TGTGCCAGCAGTCCCTACTCCAGGGGGCCTGTCTATGGCTACACCTTC.

The rearrangement links TRBV4-1 to TRBJ2-5; a possible D gene is TRBD1 (5 bases). The ends were cut back, 2 bases at V and 3 bases at J, with 13 bases in the middle. The germline gives CDR1 MGHRA, CDR2 YSYEKL. The CDR3 totals 15 residues. The CDR3 here is CASSQSVREKETQYF. The DNA for the CDR3 is TGCGCCAGCAGCCAATCGGTCAGGGAAAAAGAGACCCAGTACTTC.

The V call is TRBV5-1, the J call TRBJ1-1; no reliable D call. V was shortened by 4 bases and J by 4 bases, with 14 bases between the two germline ends. The germline V gene has CDR1 SGHRS and CDR2 YFSETQ. The CDR3 is made up of 14 amino acids. CDR3 region: CASSPVVSGTEAFF. CDR3 nucleotide sequence: TGCGCCAGCAGCCCAGTGGTTTCGGGCACTGAAGCTTTCTTT.

This clone occurred once. The chain joins TRBV19 to TRBJ2-2; a weak D match, TRBD1 (8 bases). The CDR3 length is 17 residues. With 5 bases removed from V and 5 bases from J, the gap between germline ends came to 21 bases. Germline CDR1 LNHDA, CDR2 SQIVND (reference sequence). CDR3 residues: CASSPGFRGRGTGELFF. The CDR3 DNA reads as TGTGCCAGTAGTCCTGGGTTCAGGGGGCGGGGGACCGGGGAGCTGTTTTTT.

The genes are TRBV4-2 and TRBJ2-5; 16 bases line up with TRBD2. J lost 4 bases, V lost 5 bases, and 16 bases had no gene match. The length of the CDR3 is 20 residues. The germline gives CDR1 LGHNA, CDR2 YNFKEQ. The CDR3 spells CASSFGTSGGASRPLETQYF. CDR3 bases: TGTGCCAGCAGCTTCGGGACTAGCGGGGGGGCAAGCCGGCCGTTAGAGACCCAGTACTTC.